The present T cell receptor (beta chain) was sequenced within a study of T cells after yellow fever vaccination. TCRdb reanalysed the 5' RACE reads using MiXCR and keeps one entry per CDR3 protein. Among around 350,000 distinct CDR3 sequences listed, approximately 6% were seen once. This clonotype was counted only a few times. CDR3 length: 18 amino acids. The junction had 9 bases not matched to a gene; V was cut back by 2 bases and J by 3 bases. CDR1 and CDR2 from the germline V gene are SGHDT and YYEEEE. J is TRBJ2-3 and V is TRBV5-6, with TRBD2 matching 13 bases. Sequenced material: PBMCs, taken 5 days after the yellow fever booster vaccination. The clonotype originates from a man younger than 40 who received the YFV17D yellow fever vaccine. CDR3 coding DNA: TGTGCCAGCAGCTTCCTAACTAGCGGGAGGGCCCTGACAGATACGCAGTATTTT. Amino acid sequence: CASSFLTSGRALTDTQYF.